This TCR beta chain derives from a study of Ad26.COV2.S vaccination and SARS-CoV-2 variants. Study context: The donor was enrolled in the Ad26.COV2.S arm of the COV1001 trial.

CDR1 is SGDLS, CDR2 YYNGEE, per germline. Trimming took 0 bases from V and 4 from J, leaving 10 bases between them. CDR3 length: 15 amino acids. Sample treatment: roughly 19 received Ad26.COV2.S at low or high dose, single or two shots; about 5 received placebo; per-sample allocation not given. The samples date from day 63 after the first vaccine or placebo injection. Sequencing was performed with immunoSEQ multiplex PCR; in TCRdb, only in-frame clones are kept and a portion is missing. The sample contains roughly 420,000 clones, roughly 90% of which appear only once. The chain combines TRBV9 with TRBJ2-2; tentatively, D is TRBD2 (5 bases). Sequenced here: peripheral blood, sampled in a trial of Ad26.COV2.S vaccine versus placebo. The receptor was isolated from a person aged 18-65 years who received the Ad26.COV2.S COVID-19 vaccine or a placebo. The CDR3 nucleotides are TGTGCCAGCAGCGTAGGACGCGGGCGCACCGGGGAGCTGTTTTTT. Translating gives CASSVGRGRTGELFF.